The 10 T cell receptor beta chains reported below all come from one sample, sequenced in a study of blood T cell repertoires in COVID-19. Clones were read by immunoSEQ multiplex PCR, and TCRdb kept only the in-frame ones, dropping some. This table has fewer than 300,000 clones, 88% appearing once. The sequenced material came from peripheral blood. These receptor sequences come from a woman in her thirties or forties who had recovered from COVID-19.

The genes are TRBV7-2 and TRBJ2-1, with a tentative D call TRBD2 (5 bases). CDR1 and CDR2 from the germline V gene are SGHTA and FQGNSA. The germline V and J ends were trimmed by 6 bases and 2 bases, with 14 bases remaining between them. This CDR3 is built from 15 residues. CDR3 nucleotides: TGTGCCAGCAGACTCGGACCTAGCCCCTACAATGAGCAGTTCTTC. The encoded protein is CASRLGPSPYNEQFF.

This clone was observed a single time. V usage is TRBV7-3 and J usage is TRBJ2-1; D might be TRBD1 (6 bases). V was cut by 2 bases and J by 8 bases, with 13 bases left in between. This CDR3 region has 14 residues. From germline, CDR1 is SGHTA and CDR2 FQGTGA. The CDR3 DNA reads as TGTGCCAGCAGCTTAGGGGGCCAGTTGGATGAGCAGTTCTTC. Translated, it gives CASSLGGQLDEQFF. The full variable domain, with the rest looked up from reference TRBV7-3 and TRBJ2-1, is GAGVSQTPSNKVTEKGKYVELRCDPISGHTALYWYRQSLGQGPEFLIYFQGTGAADDSGLPNDRFFAVRPEGSVSTLKIQRTERGDSAVYLCASSLGGQLDEQFFGPGTRLTVL.

This chain joins TRBV5-8 and TRBJ1-4, with 10 nucleotides matching TRBD1. The CDR3 is made up of 16 amino acids. Germline values: CDR1 SGHTS, CDR2 YDEGEE. Unmatched junction bases numbered 1, after V lost 0 bases and J lost 2 bases. The CDR3, as DNA: TGTGCCAGCAGCTTGGGGGACAGGGGTACTAATGAAAAACTGTTTTTT. As protein: CASSLGDRGTNEKLFF.

The V call is TRBV6-5, the J call TRBJ2-1; D is perhaps TRBD1 (6 bases). The CDR3 length is 14 residues. Trimming stripped 6 bases from V and 9 bases from J, with 18 bases between. Germline CDR1 MNHEY, CDR2 SVGAGI. Here the CDR3 reads CASSGVGGRVEQFF. DNA for the CDR3: TGTGCCAGCAGCGGTGTTGGGGGCCGGGTTGAGCAGTTCTTC.

The chain employs TRBV15 and TRBJ1-1, with 9 bases fitting TRBD1. Germline CDR1 is LNHNV and CDR2 is YYDKDF (reference sequence). The CDR3 is made up of 16 amino acids. V was pared by 3 bases and J by 6 bases, with 11 bases of the junction left unmatched. The CDR3, as DNA: TGTGCCACCAGCAGCCGCACCGGGACAGGGTCGCCTGAAGCTTTCTTT. Protein: CATSSRTGTGSPEAFF.

The rearrangement uses TRBV4-3 and TRBJ1-1; D possibly corresponds to TRBD1 (5 bases). Germline V gene sequence: CDR1 LGHNA, CDR2 YSLEER. Trimming took off 1 base at V and 1 base at J, with 10 bases between the two ends. The CDR3 runs 15 residues. For the CDR3, the DNA is TGCGCCAGCAGCCAAGGGGGAGGGGCGAACACTGAAGCTTTCTTT. This translates into CASSQGGGANTEAFF.

The chain uses TRBV12-5 and TRBJ1-1; the D is unclear. Germline CDR1 LGHNT, CDR2 FRNRAP. Deletions cut 0 bases from V and 6 bases from J, with 8 bases between. This CDR3 has 13 residues. This CDR3 reads CASGLVPTAEAFF. As DNA, the CDR3 is TGTGCTAGTGGTTTGGTACCCACGGCTGAAGCTTTCTTT.

The chain couples TRBV27 to TRBJ2-7, with 11 bases fitting TRBD1. The CDR3 length is 15 residues. The germline V gene has CDR1 MNHEY and CDR2 SMNVEV (reference sequence). The ends lost 7 bases at V and 3 bases at J; junction bases unmatched: 8. CDR3 region: CASTPGTGGNYEQYF. CDR3 DNA: TGTGCCAGCACCCCTGGGACAGGGGGGAACTACGAGCAGTACTTC.

The V and J genes are TRBV30 and TRBJ2-1; 13 bases map to TRBD2. CDR1 is GTSNPN, CDR2 SVGIG, per germline (reference sequence). The ends lost 3 bases at V and 0 bases at J; junction bases unmatched: 17. This CDR3 contains 21 residues. CDR3: CAWSNTGTSGTWRGSYNEQFF. The CDR3 coding sequence is TGTGCCTGGAGCAATACCGGGACTAGCGGGACCTGGAGGGGCTCCTACAATGAGCAGTTCTTC.

The V and J genes are TRBV15 and TRBJ1-6; the match to TRBD1 covers 7 bases. CDR1 and CDR2 from the germline V gene are LNHNV and YYDKDF (reference sequence). The length of the CDR3 is 13 residues. V was pared by 0 bases and J by 11 bases, with 1 base of the junction left unmatched. The CDR3 region is CATSRDQGAPLHF. In DNA, the CDR3 is TGTGCCACCAGCAGAGATCAGGGGGCACCCCTCCACTTT.